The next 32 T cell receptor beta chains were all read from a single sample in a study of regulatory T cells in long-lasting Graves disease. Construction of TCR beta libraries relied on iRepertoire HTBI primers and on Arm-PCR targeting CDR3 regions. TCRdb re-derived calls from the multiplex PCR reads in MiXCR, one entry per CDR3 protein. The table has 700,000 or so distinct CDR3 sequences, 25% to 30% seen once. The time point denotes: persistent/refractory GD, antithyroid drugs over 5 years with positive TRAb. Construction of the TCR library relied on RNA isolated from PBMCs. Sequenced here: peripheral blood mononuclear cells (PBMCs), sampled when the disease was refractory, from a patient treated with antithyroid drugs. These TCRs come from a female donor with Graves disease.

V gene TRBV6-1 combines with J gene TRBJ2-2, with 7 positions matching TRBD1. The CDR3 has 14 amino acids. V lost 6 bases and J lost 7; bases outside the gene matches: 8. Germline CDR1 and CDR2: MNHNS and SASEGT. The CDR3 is CASRFRQGGGELFF. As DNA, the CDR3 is TGTGCCAGCAGATTCCGACAGGGTGGCGGGGAGCTGTTTTTT.

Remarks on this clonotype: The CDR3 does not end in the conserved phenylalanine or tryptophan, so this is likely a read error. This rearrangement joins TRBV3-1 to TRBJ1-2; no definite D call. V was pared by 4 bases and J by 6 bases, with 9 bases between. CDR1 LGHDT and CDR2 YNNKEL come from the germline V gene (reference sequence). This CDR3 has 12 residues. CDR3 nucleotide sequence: TGTGCCAGCAGCCGCGGGCGGGATGGCTACACCCTC. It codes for CASSRGRDGYTL.

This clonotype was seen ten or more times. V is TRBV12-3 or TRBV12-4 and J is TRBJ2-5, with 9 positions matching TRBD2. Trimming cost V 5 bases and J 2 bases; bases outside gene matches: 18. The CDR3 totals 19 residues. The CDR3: CASSTSGLAGNVFQETQYF. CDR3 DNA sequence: TGTGCCAGCAGTACCTCGGGGCTAGCGGGAAATGTGTTTCAAGAGACCCAGTACTTC.

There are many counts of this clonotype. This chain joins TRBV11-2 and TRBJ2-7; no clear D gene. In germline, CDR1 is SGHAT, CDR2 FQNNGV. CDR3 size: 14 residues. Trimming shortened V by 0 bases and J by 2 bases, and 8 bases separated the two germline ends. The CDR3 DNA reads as TGTGCCAGCAGCTTAGATAGGTACCCCTACGAGCAGTACTTC. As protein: CASSLDRYPYEQYF.

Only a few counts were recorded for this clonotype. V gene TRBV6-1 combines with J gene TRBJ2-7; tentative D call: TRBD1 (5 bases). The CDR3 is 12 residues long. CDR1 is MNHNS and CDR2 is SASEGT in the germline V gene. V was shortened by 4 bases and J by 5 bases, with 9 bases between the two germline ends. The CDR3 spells CASSARVNEQYF. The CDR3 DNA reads TGTGCCAGCAGTGCCAGGGTCAACGAGCAGTACTTC.

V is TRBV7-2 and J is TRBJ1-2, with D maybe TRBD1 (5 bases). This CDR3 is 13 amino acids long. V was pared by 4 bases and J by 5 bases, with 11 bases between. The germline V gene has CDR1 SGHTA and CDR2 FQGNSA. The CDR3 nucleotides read TGTGCCAGCAGCTCGTCGGGGGGATATGGCTACACCTTC. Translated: CASSSSGGYGYTF.

The CDR3 protein is CASSLPRGRGRGGRGQPQHF. The CDR3, as DNA: TGTGCCAGCAGTTTGCCCCGGGGGCGGGGGAGGGGGGGAAGGGGTCAGCCCCAGCATTTT. The chain couples TRBV28 to TRBJ1-5, with a possible D match to TRBD1 (6 bases). The germline V gene has CDR1 MDHEN and CDR2 SYDVKM. Trimming cost V 3 bases and J 6 bases, with 30 bases left between them. The CDR3 loop spans 20 amino acids.

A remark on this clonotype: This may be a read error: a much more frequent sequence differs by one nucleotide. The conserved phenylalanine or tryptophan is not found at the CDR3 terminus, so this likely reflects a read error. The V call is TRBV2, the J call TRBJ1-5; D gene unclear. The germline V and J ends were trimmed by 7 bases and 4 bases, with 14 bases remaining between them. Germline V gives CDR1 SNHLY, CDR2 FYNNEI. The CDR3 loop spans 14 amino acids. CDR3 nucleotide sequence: TGTGCCAGCACGTCCGGTAGGTGGAATCAGCCCCAGCATCTT. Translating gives CASTSGRWNQPQHL.

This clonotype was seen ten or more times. The CDR3: CASSSTLDRENCEQYF. The CDR3 DNA is TGTGCCAGCAGTTCAACTCTGGACAGGGAAAACTGCGAGCAGTACTTC. The genes are TRBV28 and TRBJ2-7, with 8 nucleotides matching TRBD1. The germline V gene has CDR1 MDHEN and CDR2 SYDVKM. This CDR3 region has 16 residues. The V segment lost 4 bases and the J segment 6 bases; nucleotides outside the gene matches: 14. Together with reference TRBV28 and TRBJ2-7, the CDR3 gives the full variable domain: DVKVTQSSRYLVKRTGEKVFLECVQDMDHENMFWYRQDPGLGLRLIYFSYDVKMKEKGDIPEGYSVSREKKERFSLILESASTNQTSMYLCASSSTLDRENCEQYFGPGTRLTVT.

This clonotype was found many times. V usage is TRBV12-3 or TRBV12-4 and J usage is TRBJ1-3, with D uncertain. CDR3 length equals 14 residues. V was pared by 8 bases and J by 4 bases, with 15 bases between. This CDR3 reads CASDDETRGNTIYF. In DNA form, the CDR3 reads TGTGCCAGCGACGACGAGACAAGGGGAAACACCATATATTTT.

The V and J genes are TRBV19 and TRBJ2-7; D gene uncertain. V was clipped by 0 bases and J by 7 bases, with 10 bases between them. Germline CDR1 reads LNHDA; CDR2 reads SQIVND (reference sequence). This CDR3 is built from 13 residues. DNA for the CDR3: TGTGCCAGTAGTATAGATATCGGATTTGAGCAGTACTTC. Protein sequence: CASSIDIGFEQYF. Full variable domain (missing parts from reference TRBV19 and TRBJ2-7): DGGITQSPKYLFRKEGQNVTLSCEQNLNHDAMYWYRQDPGQGLRLIYYSQIVNDFQKGDIAEGYSVSREKKESFPLTVTSAQKNPTAFYLCASSIDIGFEQYFGPGTRLTVT.

The DNA for the CDR3 is TGTGCCAGCACACTATCGACAGGGAATACCTACGAGCAGTACTTC. Its protein is CASTLSTGNTYEQYF. The chain employs TRBV27 and TRBJ2-7; 7 bases map to TRBD1. The CDR3 consists of 15 residues. Germline CDR1 and CDR2: MNHEY and SMNVEV (reference sequence). Trimming at V came to 7 bases and at J to 2 bases, leaving 11 bases not matched to a gene.

As DNA, the CDR3 is TGTGCCAGCAGTGAAGAGGGACAGGAGCCCCAGCATTTT. Its protein product is CASSEEGQEPQHF. V is TRBV6-1 and J is TRBJ1-5, with 8 bases lining up with TRBD1. Germline CDR1 reads MNHNS; CDR2 reads SASEGT. J was trimmed by 8 bases and V by 1 base; bases with no gene match: 1. CDR3 length equals 13 residues.

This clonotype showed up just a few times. Here the CDR3 DNA reads TGTGCCAGCAGCCTCAACAGGGACCCACGCTATGGCTACACCTTC. Translated: CASSLNRDPRYGYTF. This sequence joins TRBV11-2 and TRBJ1-2; D is perhaps TRBD1 (6 bases). With 5 bases removed from V and 4 bases from J, the gap between germline ends came to 17 bases. Germline loops: CDR1 SGHAT, CDR2 FQNNGV. The CDR3 spans 15 residues.

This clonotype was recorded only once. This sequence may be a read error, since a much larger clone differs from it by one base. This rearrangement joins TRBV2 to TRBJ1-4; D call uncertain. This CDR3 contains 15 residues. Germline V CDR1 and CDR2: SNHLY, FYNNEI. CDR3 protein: CASSEVTLGNEELFF. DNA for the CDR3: TGTGCCAGCAGTGAAGTTACGCTCGGTAATGAAGAACTGTTTTTT. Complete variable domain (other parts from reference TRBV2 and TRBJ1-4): EPEVTQTPSHQVTQMGQEVILRCVPISNHLYFYWYRQILGQKVEFLVSFYNNEISEKSEIFDDQFSVERPDGSNFTLKIRSTKLEDSAMYFCASSEVTLGNEELFFGSGTQLSVL.

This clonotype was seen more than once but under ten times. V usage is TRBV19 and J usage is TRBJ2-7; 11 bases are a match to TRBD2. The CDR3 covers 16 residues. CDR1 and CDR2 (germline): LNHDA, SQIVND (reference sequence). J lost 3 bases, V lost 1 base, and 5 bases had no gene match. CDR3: CASSIGRGLADYEQYF. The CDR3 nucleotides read TGTGCCAGTAGTATAGGCCGGGGACTAGCGGACTACGAGCAGTACTTC.

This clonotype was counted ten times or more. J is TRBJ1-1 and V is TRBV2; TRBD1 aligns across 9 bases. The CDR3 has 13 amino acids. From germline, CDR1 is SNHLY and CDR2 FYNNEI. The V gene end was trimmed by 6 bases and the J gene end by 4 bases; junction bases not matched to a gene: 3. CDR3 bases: TGTGCCAGCAGAATGACAGGGGGCACTGAAGCTTTCTTT. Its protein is CASRMTGGTEAFF.

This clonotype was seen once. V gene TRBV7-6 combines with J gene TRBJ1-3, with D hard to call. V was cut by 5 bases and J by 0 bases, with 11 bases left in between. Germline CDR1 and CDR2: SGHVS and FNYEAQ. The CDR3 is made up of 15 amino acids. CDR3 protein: CASSPGANSGNTIYF. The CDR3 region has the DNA TGTGCCAGCAGCCCCGGAGCTAACTCTGGAAACACCATATATTTT.

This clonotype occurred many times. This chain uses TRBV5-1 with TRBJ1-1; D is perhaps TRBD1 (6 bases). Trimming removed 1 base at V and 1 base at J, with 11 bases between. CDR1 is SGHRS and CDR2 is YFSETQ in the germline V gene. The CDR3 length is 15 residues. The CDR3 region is CASSLQGRGNTEAFF. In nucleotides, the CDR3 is TGCGCCAGCAGCTTGCAGGGGCGGGGGAACACTGAAGCTTTCTTT.

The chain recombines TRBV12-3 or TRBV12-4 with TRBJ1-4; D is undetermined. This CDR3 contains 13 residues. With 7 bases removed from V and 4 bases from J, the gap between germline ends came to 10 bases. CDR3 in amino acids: CASKSSGNEKLFF. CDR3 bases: TGTGCCAGCAAATCCTCGGGTAATGAAAAACTGTTTTTT.

This chain's CDR3 is CSARDNPGAYEQYF. The DNA of the CDR3 is TGCAGTGCTAGAGATAACCCGGGGGCTTACGAGCAGTACTTC. The chain employs TRBV20-1 and TRBJ2-7; perhaps D is TRBD1 or TRBD2 (6 bases each). V was cut by 0 bases and J by 4 bases, with 13 bases left in between. The CDR3 loop spans 14 amino acids. CDR1 is DFQATT, CDR2 SNEGSKA, per germline (reference sequence).

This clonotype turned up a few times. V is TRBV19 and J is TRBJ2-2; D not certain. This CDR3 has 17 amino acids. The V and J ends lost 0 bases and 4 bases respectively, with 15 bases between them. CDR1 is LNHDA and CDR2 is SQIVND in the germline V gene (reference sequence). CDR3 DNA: TGTGCCAGTAGTATAGATCCGGTAGGGTCGGTCACCGGGGAGCTGTTTTTT. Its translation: CASSIDPVGSVTGELFF.

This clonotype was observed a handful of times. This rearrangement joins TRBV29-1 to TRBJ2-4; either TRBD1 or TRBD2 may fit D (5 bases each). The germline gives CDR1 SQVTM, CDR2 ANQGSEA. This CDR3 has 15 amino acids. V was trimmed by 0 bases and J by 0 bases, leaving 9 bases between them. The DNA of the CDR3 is TGCAGCGTTGAAGATTGGGGGAGAGCCAAAAACATTCAGTACTTC. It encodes CSVEDWGRAKNIQYF.

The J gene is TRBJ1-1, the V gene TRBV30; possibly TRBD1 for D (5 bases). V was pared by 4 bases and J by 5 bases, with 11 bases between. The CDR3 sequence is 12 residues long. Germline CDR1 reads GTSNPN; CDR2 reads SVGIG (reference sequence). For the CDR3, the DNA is TGTGCCTGGACGGCAGGGAGAACTGAAGCTTTCTTT. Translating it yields CAWTAGRTEAFF.

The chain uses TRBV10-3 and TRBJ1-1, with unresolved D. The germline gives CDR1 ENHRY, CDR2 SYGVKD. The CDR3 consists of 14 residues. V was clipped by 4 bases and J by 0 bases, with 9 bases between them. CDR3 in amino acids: CAISAARLNTEAFF. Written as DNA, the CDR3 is TGTGCCATCAGTGCCGCCAGGCTGAACACTGAAGCTTTCTTT.

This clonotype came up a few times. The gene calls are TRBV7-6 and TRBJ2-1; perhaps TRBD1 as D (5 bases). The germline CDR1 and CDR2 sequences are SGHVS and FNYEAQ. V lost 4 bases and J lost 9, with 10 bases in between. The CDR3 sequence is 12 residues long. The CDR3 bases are TGTGCCAGCAGCTCCCTCGACAGTGAGCAGTTCTTC. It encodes CASSSLDSEQFF.

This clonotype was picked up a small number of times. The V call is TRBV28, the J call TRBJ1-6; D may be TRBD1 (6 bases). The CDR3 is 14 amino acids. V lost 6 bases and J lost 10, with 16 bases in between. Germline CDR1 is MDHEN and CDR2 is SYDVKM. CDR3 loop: CASSPGRTGSPLHF. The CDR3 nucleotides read TGTGCCAGCAGCCCAGGACGAACAGGGTCACCCCTCCACTTT.

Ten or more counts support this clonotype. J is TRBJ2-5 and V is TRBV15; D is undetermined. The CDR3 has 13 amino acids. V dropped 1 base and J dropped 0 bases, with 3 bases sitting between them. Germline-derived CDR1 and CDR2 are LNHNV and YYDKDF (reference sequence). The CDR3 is CATSRGDQETQYF. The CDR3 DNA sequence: TGTGCCACCAGCAGAGGGGACCAAGAGACCCAGTACTTC.

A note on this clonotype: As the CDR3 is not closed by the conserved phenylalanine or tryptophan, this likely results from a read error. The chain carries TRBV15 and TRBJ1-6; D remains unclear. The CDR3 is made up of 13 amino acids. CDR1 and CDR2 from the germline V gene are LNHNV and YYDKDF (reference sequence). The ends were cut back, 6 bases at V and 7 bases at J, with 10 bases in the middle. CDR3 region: CATREVGNSPLHL. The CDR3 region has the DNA TGTGCCACCAGAGAAGTGGGGAATTCACCCCTCCACCTT.

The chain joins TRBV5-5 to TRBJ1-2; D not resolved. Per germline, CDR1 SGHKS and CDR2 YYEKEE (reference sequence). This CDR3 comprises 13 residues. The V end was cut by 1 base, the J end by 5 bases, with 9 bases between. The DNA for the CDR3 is TGTGCCAGCAGCTTGCACCCGCGATATGGCTACACCTTC. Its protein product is CASSLHPRYGYTF.

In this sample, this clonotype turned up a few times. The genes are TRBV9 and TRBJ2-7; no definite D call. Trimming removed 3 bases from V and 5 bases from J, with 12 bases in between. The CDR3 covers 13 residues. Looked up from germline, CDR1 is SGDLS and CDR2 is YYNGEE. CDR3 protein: CASSAQLGNEQYF. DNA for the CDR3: TGTGCCAGCAGCGCGCAACTTGGCAACGAGCAGTACTTC.

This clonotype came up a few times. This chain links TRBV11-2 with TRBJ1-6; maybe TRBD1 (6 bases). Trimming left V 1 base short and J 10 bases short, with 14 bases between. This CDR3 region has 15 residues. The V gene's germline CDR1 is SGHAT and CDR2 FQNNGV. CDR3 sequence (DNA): TGTGCCAGCAGCTTAGTGGCAGGGGAGAGGTCACCCCTCCACTTT. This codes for CASSLVAGERSPLHF.